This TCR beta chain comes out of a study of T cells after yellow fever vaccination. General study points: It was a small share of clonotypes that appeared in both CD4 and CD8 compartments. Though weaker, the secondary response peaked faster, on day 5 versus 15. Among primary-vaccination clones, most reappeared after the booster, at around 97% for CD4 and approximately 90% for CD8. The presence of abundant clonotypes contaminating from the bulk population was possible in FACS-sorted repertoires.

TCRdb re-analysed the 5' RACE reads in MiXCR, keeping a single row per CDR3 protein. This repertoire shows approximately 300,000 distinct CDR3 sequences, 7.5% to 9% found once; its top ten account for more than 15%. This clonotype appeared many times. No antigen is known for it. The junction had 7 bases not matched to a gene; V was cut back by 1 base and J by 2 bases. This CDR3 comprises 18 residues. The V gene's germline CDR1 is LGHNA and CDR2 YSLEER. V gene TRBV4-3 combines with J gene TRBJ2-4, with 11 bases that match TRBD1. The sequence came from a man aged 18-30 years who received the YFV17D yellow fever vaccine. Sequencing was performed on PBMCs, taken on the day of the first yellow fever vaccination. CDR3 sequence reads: CASSQARTGGWSKNIQYF. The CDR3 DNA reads TGCGCCAGCAGCCAAGCCCGGACAGGGGGCTGGTCCAAAAACATTCAGTACTTC.